This entry describes one T cell receptor (beta chain). Antigen specificity is unknown. The data stem from a study of T cells expressing NK-cell markers. Background on the study: Sorted T-cell subsets CD3+CD56+NKG2C+, CD3+CD56+NKG2C- and CD3+CD56-NKG2C+ were TCR beta-sequenced.

Overall study results and limits: The CD3+CD56-NKG2C+ fraction of four donors was likewise dominated by these clonotypes.

The CDR3 runs 14 residues. One entry per CDR3 protein, without DNA, is what TCRdb gives after re-calling the 5' RACE reads. The sample totals about 160,000 distinct CDR3 sequences. This receptor was taken from a man between 18 and 69 years old in good health. The chain uses TRBV12-3 or TRBV12-4 and TRBJ2-7; TCRdb's D call of TRBD2 is untestable without DNA. Material: blood T cells: a sorted CD56 or NKG2C T cell subset, CD4+ or CD8+ T cells, or bulk PBMC T cells (not recorded which). CDR3: CASSNLAEPYEQYF.